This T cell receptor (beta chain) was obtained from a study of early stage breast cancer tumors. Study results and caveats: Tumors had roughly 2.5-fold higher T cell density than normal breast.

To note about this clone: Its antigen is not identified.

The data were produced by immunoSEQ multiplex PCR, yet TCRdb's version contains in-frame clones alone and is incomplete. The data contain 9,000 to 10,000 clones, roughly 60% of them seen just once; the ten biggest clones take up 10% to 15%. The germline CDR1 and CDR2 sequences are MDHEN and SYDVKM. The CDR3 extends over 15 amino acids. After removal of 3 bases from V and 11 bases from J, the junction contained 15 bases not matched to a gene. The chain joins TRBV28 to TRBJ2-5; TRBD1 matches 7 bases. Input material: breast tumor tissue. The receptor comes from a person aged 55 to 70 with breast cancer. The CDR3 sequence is CASSFLDREGKEQYF. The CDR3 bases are TGTGCCAGCAGTTTCCTTGACAGGGAAGGGAAAGAGCAGTACTTC.